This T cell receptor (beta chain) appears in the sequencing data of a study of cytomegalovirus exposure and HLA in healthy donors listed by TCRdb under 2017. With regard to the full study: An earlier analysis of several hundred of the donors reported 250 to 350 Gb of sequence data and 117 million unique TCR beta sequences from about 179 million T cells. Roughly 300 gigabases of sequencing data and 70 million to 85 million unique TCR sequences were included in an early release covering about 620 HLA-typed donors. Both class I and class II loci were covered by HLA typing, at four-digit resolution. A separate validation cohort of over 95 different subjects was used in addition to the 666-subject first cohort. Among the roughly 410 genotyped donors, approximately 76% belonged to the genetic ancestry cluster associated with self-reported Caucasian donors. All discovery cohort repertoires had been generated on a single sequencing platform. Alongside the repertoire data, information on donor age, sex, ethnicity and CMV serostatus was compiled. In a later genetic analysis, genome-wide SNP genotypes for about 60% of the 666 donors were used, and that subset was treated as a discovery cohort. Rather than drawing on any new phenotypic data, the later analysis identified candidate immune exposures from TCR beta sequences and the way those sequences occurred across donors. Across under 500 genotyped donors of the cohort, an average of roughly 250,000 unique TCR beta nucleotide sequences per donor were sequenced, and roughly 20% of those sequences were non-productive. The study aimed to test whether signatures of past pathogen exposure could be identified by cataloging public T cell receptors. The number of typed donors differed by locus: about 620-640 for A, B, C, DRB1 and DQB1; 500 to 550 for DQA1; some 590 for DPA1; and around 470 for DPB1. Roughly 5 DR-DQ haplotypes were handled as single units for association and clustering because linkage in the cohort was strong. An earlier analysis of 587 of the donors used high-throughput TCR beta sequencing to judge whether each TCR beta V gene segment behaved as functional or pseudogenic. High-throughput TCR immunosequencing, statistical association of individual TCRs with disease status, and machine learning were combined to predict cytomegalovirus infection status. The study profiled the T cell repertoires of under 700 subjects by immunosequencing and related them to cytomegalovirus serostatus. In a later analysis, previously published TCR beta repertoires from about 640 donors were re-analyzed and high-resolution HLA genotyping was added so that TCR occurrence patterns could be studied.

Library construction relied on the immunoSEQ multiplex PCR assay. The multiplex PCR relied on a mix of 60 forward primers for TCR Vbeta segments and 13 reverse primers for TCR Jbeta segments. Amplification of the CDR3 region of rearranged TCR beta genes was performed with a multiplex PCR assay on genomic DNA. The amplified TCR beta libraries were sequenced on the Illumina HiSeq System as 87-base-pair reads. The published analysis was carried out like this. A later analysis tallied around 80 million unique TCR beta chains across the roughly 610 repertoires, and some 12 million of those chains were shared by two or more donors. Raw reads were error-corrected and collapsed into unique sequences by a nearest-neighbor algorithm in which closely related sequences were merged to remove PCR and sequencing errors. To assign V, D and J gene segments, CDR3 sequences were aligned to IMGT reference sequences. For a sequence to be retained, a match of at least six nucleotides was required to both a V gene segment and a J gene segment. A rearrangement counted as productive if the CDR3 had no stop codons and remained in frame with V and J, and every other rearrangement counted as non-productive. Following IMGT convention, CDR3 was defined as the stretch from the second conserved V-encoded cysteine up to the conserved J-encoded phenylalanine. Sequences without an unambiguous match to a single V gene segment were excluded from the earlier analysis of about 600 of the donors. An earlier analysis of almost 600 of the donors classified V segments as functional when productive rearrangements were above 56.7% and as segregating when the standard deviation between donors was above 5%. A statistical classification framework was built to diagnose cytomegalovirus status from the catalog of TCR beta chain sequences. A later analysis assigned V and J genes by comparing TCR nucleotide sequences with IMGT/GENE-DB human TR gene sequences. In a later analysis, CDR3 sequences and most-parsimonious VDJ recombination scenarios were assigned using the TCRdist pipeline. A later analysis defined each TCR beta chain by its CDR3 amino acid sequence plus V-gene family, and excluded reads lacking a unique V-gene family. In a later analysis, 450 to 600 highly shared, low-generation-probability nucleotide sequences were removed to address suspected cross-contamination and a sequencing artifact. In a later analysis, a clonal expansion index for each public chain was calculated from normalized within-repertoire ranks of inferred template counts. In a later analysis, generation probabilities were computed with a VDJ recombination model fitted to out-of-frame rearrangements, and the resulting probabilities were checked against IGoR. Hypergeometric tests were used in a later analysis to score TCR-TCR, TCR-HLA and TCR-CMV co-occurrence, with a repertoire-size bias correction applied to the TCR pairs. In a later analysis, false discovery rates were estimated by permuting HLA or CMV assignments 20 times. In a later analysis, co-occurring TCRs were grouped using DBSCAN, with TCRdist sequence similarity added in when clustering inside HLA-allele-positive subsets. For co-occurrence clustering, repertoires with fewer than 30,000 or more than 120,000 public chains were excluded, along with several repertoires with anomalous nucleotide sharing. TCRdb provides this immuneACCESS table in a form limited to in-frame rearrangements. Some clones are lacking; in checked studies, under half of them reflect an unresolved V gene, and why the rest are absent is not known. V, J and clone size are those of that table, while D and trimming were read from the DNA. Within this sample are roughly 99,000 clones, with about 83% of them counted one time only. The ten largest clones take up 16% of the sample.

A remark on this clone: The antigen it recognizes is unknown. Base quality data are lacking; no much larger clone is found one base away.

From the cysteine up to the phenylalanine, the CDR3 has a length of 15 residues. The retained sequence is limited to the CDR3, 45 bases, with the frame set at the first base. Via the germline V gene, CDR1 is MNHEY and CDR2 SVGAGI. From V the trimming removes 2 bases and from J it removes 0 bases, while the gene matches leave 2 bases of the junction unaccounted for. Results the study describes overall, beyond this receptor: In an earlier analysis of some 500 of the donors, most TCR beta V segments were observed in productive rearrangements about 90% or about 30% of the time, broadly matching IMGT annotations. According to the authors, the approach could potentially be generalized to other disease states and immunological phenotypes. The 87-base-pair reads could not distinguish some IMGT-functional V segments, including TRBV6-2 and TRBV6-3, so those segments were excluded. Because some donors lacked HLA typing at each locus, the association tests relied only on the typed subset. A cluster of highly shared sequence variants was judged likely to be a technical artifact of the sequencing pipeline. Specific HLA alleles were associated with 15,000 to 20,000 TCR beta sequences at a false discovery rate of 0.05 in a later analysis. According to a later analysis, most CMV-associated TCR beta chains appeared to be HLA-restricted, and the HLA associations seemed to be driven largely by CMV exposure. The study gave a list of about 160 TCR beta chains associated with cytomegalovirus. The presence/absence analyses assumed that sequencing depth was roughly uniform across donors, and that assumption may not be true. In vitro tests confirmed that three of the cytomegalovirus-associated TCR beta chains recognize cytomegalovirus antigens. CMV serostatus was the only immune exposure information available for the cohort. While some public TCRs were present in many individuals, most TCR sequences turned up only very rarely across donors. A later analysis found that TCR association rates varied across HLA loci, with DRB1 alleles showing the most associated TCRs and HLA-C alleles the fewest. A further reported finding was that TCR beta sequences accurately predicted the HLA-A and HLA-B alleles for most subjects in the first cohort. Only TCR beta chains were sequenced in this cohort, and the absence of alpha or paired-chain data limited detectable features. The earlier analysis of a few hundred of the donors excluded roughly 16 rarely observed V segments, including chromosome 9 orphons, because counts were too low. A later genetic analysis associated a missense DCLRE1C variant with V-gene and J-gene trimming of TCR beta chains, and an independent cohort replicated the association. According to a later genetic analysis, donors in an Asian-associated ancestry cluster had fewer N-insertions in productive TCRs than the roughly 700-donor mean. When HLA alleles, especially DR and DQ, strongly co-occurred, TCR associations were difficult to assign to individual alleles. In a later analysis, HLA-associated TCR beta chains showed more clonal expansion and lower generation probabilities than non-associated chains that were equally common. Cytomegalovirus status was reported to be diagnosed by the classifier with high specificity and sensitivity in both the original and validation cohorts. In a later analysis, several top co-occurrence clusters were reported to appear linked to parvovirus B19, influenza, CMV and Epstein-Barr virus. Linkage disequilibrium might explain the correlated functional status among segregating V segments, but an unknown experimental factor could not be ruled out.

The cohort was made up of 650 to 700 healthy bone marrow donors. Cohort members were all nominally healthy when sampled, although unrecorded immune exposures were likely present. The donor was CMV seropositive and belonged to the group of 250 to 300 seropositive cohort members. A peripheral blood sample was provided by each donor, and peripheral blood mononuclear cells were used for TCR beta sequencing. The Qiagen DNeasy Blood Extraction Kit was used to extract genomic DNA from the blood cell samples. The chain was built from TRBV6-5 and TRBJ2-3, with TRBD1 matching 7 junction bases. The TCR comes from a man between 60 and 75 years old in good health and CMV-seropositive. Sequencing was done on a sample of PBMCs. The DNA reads TGTGCCAGCAGTTACAGGGGGCTAAGCACAGATACGCAGTATTTT. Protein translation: CASSYRGLSTDTQYF.